These 2 T cell receptor beta chains originate from one sample sequenced in a study of blood T cell repertoires in COVID-19. Using immunoSEQ multiplex PCR, the repertoire was profiled, and TCRdb retains in-frame clones only, with some absent. The table includes 150,000 to 160,000 clones, around 80% detected once. Sequencing used peripheral blood. The receptors originated from a woman aged 45 to 65 with acute or convalescent COVID-19.

This clone was seen a few times. V is TRBV23-1 and J is TRBJ1-5; no clear D gene. TRBV23-1 is annotated as an ORF whose role is uncertain. This CDR3 has 12 amino acids. V gave up 2 bases and J gave up 10 bases, with 9 bases separating them. CDR3 nucleotides: TGCGCCAGCAGTCAACCCCAGTCCCCCCAGCATTTT. It encodes CASSQPQSPQHF.

V usage is TRBV18 and J usage is TRBJ2-1; TRBD1 matches at 8 bases. CDR3 length: 15 residues. In germline, CDR1 is KGHSH, CDR2 LQKENI. V lost 4 bases and J lost 3; bases outside the gene matches: 5. The CDR3: CASSQGQGNYNEQFF. The CDR3 DNA reads as TGTGCCAGCTCACAAGGACAGGGAAACTACAATGAGCAGTTCTTC.